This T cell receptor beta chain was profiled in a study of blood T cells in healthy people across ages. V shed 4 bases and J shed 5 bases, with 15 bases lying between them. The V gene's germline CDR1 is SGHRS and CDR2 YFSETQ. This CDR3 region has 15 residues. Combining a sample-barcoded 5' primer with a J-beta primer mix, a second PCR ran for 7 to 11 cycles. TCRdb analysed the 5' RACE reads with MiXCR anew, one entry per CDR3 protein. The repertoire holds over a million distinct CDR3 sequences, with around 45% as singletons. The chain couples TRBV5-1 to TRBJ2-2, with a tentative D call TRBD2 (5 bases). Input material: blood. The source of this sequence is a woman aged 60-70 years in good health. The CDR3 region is CASSPGWRGTGELFF. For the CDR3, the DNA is TGCGCCAGCAGCCCGGGGTGGAGAGGGACCGGGGAGCTGTTTTTT.